Listed below are T cell receptor beta chains from one sample, sequenced in a study of OX40 agonist ivuxolimab in advanced cancers. Sequenced by immunoSEQ multiplex PCR; TCRdb stores in-frame clones only, minus some. This sample has 65,000 to 75,000 clones, with about 83% found just once. The sample here was CD4+ or CD8+ T cells sorted from blood, taken in a trial of the OX40 agonist ivuxolimab. These receptors were collected from an adult with an advanced solid tumor such as melanoma, head and neck, liver or kidney cancer. CDR3s include the opening cysteine and the closing phenylalanine or tryptophan. Each record gives: D gene, J gene, V gene, clone size, CDR3 DNA, CDR3 protein. D genes are given only for firm matches. Part of the rows lack a size; the others show once, few, many or a class for expanded clones.

>-|TRBJ1-1|TRBV7-2|few
TGTGCCAGCAGCTGGGGCCTGGGGAACACTGAAGCTTTCTTT
CASSWGLGNTEAFF
>-|TRBJ2-7|TRBV11-3|-
TGTGCCAGCAGCTTAGAGGGATTAAACGAGCAGTACTTC
CASSLEGLNEQYF
>-|TRBJ1-1|TRBV10-2|-
TGCGCCAGCAGTGAGGTTGGTTTCACTGAAGCTTTCTTT
CASSEVGFTEAFF
>TRBD2|TRBJ2-3|TRBV14|-
TGTGCCAGCAGCCGGCGGGGGAGCACAGATACGCAGTATTTT
CASSRRGSTDTQYF
>-|TRBJ1-4|TRBV15|-
TGTGCCACCAGCAGGGGGCCCGTCACACAGGGTGAAAAACTGTTTTTT
CATSRGPVTQGEKLFF
>-|TRBJ1-6|TRBV28|-
TGTGCCAGCAGTCCAGATAATTCACCCCTCCACTTT
CASSPDNSPLHF
>TRBD2|TRBJ2-2|TRBV10-2|-
TGCGCCAGCAGTGATCCTAGCGGGAGGGCCGGGGAGCTGTTTTTT
CASSDPSGRAGELFF
>-|TRBJ1-1|TRBV29-1|few
TGCAGCGTTGACAAGAACACTGAAGCTTTCTTT
CSVDKNTEAFF
>-|TRBJ1-1|TRBV18|-
TGTGCCAGCTCACCAATTAATGTGGGCAACACTGAAGCTTTCTTT
CASSPINVGNTEAFF
>-|TRBJ1-2|TRBV4-2|-
TGTGCCAGCAGCTCCCGGGACAACCGACGGGGCTACACCTTC
CASSSRDNRRGYTF
>-|TRBJ2-1|TRBV28|-
TGTGCCAGCACCTCACTCGGACATCCCCCCTACAATGAGCAGTTCTTC
CASTSLGHPPYNEQFF
>-|TRBJ2-5|TRBV5-6|-
TGTGCCAGCAGCCACGGGTCCGGCGGAGAGACCCAGTACTTC
CASSHGSGGETQYF
>TRBD1|TRBJ1-2|TRBV6-5|-
TGTGCCAGCAGTTACTCGGGACAGTATGGCTACACCTTC
CASSYSGQYGYTF
>TRBD1|TRBJ2-7|TRBV7-2|-
TGTGCCAGCAGCTTGTCGCAGGGGGCAGGGGAGCAGTACTTC
CASSLSQGAGEQYF
>TRBD1|TRBJ2-7|TRBV4-1|-
TGCGCCAGCAGCCGAACCGGGACAGGGTCCTACGAGCAGTACTTC
CASSRTGTGSYEQYF
>-|TRBJ2-5|TRBV10-3|-
TGTGCCATCAGTCAGGGGGGGCAAGAGACCCAGTACTTC
CAISQGGQETQYF
>-|TRBJ2-1|TRBV5-4|-
TGTGCCAGCAGAAGGGACAATGAGCAGTTCTTC
CASRRDNEQFF
>-|TRBJ2-2|TRBV7-2|-
TGTGCCAGCAGCTTAGCGGGCCCGTCGAACACCGGGGAGCTGTTTTTT
CASSLAGPSNTGELFF
>TRBD2|TRBJ2-3|TRBV5-4|-
TGTGCCAGCAGTCCCGGGACTAGAAACACAGATACGCAGTATTTT
CASSPGTRNTDTQYF
>TRBD2|TRBJ2-7|TRBV18|-
TGTGCCAGCTCACCAGCGGGGGGGTCCTACGAGCAGTACTTC
CASSPAGGSYEQYF
>-|TRBJ1-1|TRBV6-6|-
TGTGCCAGCAGAGTCTTAAACAGGGACACTGAAGCTTTCTTT
CASRVLNRDTEAFF
>TRBD2|TRBJ2-7|TRBV10-3|-
TGTGCCATCAGTGAGGGGACTAGCGGAGTCAGAGGCTACGAGCAGTACTTC
CAISEGTSGVRGYEQYF
>-|TRBJ1-3|TRBV7-2|-
TGTGCCAGCAGCTTAGACAGGCTATCTGGAAACACCATATATTTT
CASSLDRLSGNTIYF
>TRBD1|TRBJ2-7|TRBV4-3|-
TGCGCCAGCAGCCAAGATCAGGGACAGGGCTCCTACGAGCAGTACTTC
CASSQDQGQGSYEQYF
>-|TRBJ1-3|TRBV7-2|-
TGTGCCAGCAGCTTAGCCGGCAGGGGCATTGGAAACACCATATATTTT
CASSLAGRGIGNTIYF
>-|TRBJ1-5|TRBV19|-
TGTGCCAGTAGTATAGATACGGTTCAGCCCCAGCATTTT
CASSIDTVQPQHF
>-|TRBJ2-1|TRBV5-1|-
TGCGCCAGCAGCGTGGGACACGACTCCTACAATGAGCAGTTCTTC
CASSVGHDSYNEQFF